Sequencing of this T cell receptor beta chain was carried out in a study of lung T cells in sarcoidosis with Löfgren's syndrome. Study overall: Repertoire analyses centered on Löfgren's syndrome patients. Study-wide points: Multiple Löfgren's syndrome patients reportedly shared TRAV12-1 and TRBV2 CDR3 motifs, suggesting public CD4+ TCRs. The most expanded V genes in Löfgren's patients were reportedly TRAV12-1 and TRBV2. In alpha-beta pairs, TRAV12-1 favored TRBV2, and their CDR3s were homologous.

One entry per CDR3 protein results from TCRdb running MiXCR on the reads. This repertoire shows several thousand distinct CDR3 sequences, 21% found once; its top ten account for approximately 25%. This CDR3 comprises 15 residues. Per the germline V gene, CDR1 is DFQATT and CDR2 is SNEGSKA (reference sequence). V lost 5 bases, J lost 6 bases, and 11 bases stayed unmatched. Turning to this clonotype: Its antigen is unknown.

V usage is TRBV20-1 and J usage is TRBJ2-1; TRBD1 agrees at 9 bases. The specimen was CD4+ T cells from bronchoalveolar lavage fluid. The sequence came from a human donor with sarcoidosis (Löfgren's syndrome or another form), or a control subject (not recorded which). The CDR3 sequence is CSARRTGTGSNEQFF. As DNA, the CDR3 is TGCAGTGCTCGTAGAACCGGGACAGGGTCCAATGAGCAGTTCTTC.